This TCR beta chain was profiled in a study of control samples from healthy donors and cancer patients. TCRdb keeps only in-frame clones here, not all; method: immunoSEQ multiplex PCR. The table records 97,000 or so clones, approximately 90% of them present only once. The clonotype comes from a woman younger than 35 in good health. Sequences were obtained from blood.

CDR3 region: CASSQRRGTQYF. CDR3 sequence (DNA): TGTGCCAGCAGCCAGAGACGCGGGACCCAGTACTTC. The chain carries TRBV7-2 and TRBJ2-5, with D unclear. V was trimmed by 5 bases and J by 7 bases, leaving 11 bases between them. CDR3 length: 12 residues. Per the germline V gene, CDR1 is SGHTA and CDR2 is FQGNSA.